This T cell receptor (beta chain) was recovered during a study of T cells in Graves' hyperthyroidism and ophthalmopathy. The length of the CDR3 is 14 residues. The ends were cut back, 5 bases at V and 4 bases at J, with 14 bases in the middle. The germline V gene encodes CDR1 LNHDA and CDR2 SQIVND (reference sequence). Diagnosis relied on clinical symptoms, serum thyroxine and TRAb, thyroid ultrasound and orbital computed tomography. RNA transcripts gave rise to amplified TCR beta CDR3 regions. With the HTBI primer set, the TCR CDR3 went through a first round of RT-PCR. One entry per CDR3 protein results from TCRdb running MiXCR on the multiplex PCR reads. The table lists around 600,000 distinct CDR3 sequences, around 16% of them singletons.

The V gene is TRBV19, the J gene TRBJ2-5, with D maybe TRBD2 (6 bases). This clonotype was sampled from a woman between 40 and 55 years old with Graves' ophthalmopathy. The sequenced sample consisted of blood. In DNA form, the CDR3 reads TGTGCCAGTAGTGCTCCGGGACTCTCAGAGACCCAGTACTTC. This translates into CASSAPGLSETQYF.